This T cell receptor (beta chain) was sequenced in a study of CD8 T cells in Susac syndrome. V gave up 1 base and J gave up 6 bases, with 10 bases separating them. This CDR3 comprises 13 residues. Germline assignment: CDR1 MGHRA and CDR2 YSYEKL. The authors reverse transcribed roughly 0.5 to 1 ug RNA with random hexamers. Across 54 Vbeta and 13 Jbeta, immunoSEQ multiplex PCR amplified TCR beta CDR3. TCRdb re-called the immunoSEQ multiplex PCR reads with MiXCR, one entry per CDR3 protein. The sample includes over 130,000 distinct CDR3 sequences, 95% of them seen just once. The sequence came from a human donor with Susac syndrome. This rearrangement joins TRBV4-1 to TRBJ2-7; D possibly corresponds to TRBD2 (6 bases). Sequenced input: CD4+ T cells from PBMCs. The CDR3 here is CASSQGRGSEQYF. The CDR3 DNA sequence: TGCGCCAGCAGCCAAGGTCGGGGGTCCGAGCAGTACTTC.